This TCR beta chain appears in the sequencing data of a study of T cells after yellow fever vaccination. The CDR3 is 12 amino acids. The germline CDR1 and CDR2 sequences are SGHAT and FQDESV (reference sequence). Trimming pared 1 base from V and 8 bases from J, leaving 8 bases between. In its sample, this clonotype was seen many times. 5'RACE template switching produced TCR cDNA carrying a universal primer site and UMIs. Each CDR3 protein gets one entry after TCRdb re-called the 5' RACE reads with MiXCR. The sample consists of about 160,000 distinct CDR3 sequences, under 7.5% of them appearing once. The source is a man aged 18 to 29 who received the YFV17D yellow fever vaccine. This specimen was CD4+ T cells sorted from PBMCs, taken around 5 days after the first yellow fever vaccination. The chain combines TRBV11-1 with TRBJ1-1; maybe TRBD1 (5 bases). The CDR3 coding sequence is TGTGCCAGCAGCTTAGGGGGGATCGAAGCTTTCTTT. This gives the protein CASSLGGIEAFF.